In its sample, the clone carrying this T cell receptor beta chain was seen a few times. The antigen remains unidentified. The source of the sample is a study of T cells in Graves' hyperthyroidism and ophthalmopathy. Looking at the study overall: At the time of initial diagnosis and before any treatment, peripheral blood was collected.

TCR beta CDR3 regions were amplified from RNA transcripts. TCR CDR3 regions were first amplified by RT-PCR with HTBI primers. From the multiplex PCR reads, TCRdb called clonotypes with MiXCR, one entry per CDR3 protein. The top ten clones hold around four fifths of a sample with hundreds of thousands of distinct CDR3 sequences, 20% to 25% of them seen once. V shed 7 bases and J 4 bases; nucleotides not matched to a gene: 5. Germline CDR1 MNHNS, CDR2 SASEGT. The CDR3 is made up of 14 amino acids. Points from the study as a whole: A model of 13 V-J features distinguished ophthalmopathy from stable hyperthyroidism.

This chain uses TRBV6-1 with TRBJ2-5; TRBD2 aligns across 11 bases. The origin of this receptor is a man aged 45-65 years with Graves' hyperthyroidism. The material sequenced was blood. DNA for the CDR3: TGTGCCAGCAATGGACTAGCGGGCGGAGAGACCCAGTACTTC. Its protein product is CASNGLAGGETQYF.